This entry lists 5 T cell receptor beta chains sequenced from one sample in a study of blood T cell repertoires in COVID-19. Repertoires were generated with immunoSEQ multiplex PCR, while TCRdb's copy carries only in-frame clones and drops some. This table holds 60,000 to 70,000 clones, roughly 84% found once. The sample comprised peripheral blood. Receptors were obtained from a man between 50 and 59 years old with active COVID-19.

The genes are TRBV6-4 and TRBJ2-3; TRBD1 matches at 9 bases. This CDR3 is built from 16 residues. Germline V CDR1 and CDR2: MRHNA, SNTAGT. V dropped 0 bases and J dropped 4; count of bases not matched to a gene: 5. The CDR3 sequence is CASSDSTGGAPDTQYF. The CDR3 DNA sequence: TGTGCCAGCAGTGACTCTACAGGGGGCGCCCCAGATACGCAGTATTTT.

The chain has TRBV9 and TRBJ1-1, with unresolved D. This CDR3 is built from 11 residues. V lost 4 bases and J lost 7, with 8 bases in between. In germline, CDR1 is SGDLS, CDR2 YYNGEE. The chain's CDR3 is CASSPRSEAFF. Here the CDR3 DNA reads TGTGCCAGCAGCCCGCGGAGTGAAGCTTTCTTT.

This chain joins TRBV27 and TRBJ2-1, with 8 bases identical to TRBD2. Germline loops: CDR1 MNHEY, CDR2 SMNVEV (reference sequence). J was trimmed by 4 bases and V by 8 bases; bases with no gene match: 7. The CDR3 is 14 amino acids. Here the CDR3 reads CASGAGAGYNEQFF. The CDR3 DNA reads TGTGCCAGCGGAGCGGGAGCGGGATACAATGAGCAGTTCTTC.

The rearrangement links TRBV19 to TRBJ1-2; a possible D gene is TRBD1 (6 bases). The V end was cut by 3 bases, the J end by 3 bases, with 8 bases between. The CDR3 sequence is 13 residues long. Germline CDR1 is LNHDA and CDR2 is SQIVND (reference sequence). This CDR3 is CASSINRDYGYTF. CDR3 coding DNA: TGTGCCAGTAGTATTAACAGGGACTATGGCTACACCTTC.

The chain carries TRBV5-1 and TRBJ2-5; TRBD1 aligns across 8 bases. Trimming at V came to 2 bases and at J to 3 bases, leaving 6 bases not matched to a gene. This CDR3 is built from 15 residues. Germline-derived CDR1 and CDR2 are SGHRS and YFSETQ. The CDR3 sequence: CASSFYGTGEETQYF. The CDR3 DNA reads as TGCGCCAGCAGCTTTTACGGGACAGGAGAAGAGACCCAGTACTTC. Based on the CDR3 plus reference TRBV5-1 and TRBJ2-5, the full variable domain is KAGVTQTPRYLIKTRGQQVTLSCSPISGHRSVSWYQQTPGQGLQFLFEYFSETQRNKGNFPGRFSGRQFSNSRSEMNVSTLELGDSALYLCASSFYGTGEETQYFGPGTRLLVL.